The 22 T cell receptor beta chains reported below all come from one sample, sequenced in a study of T cell responses to AZD1222 COVID-19 vaccine. Here immunoSEQ multiplex PCR was the method, and the copy in TCRdb shows in-frame clones only, minus some. The sample records some 150,000 clones, 90% to 95% being singletons. Sequenced here: peripheral blood, sampled on day 0 of MenACWY control vaccination. The receptors come from an adult in good health.

This chain uses TRBV15 with TRBJ2-6; 8 nucleotides line up with TRBD1. Per the germline V gene, CDR1 is LNHNV and CDR2 is YYDKDF (reference sequence). Unmatched junction bases numbered 5, after V lost 1 base and J lost 3 bases. The CDR3 is 17 residues long. Written as DNA, the CDR3 is TGTGCCACCAGCAGAGGCGCAGGGGGCGGTGGGGCCAACGTCCTGACTTTC. It specifies CATSRGAGGGGANVLTF. The complete variable domain, with remaining parts taken from reference TRBV15 and TRBJ2-6, reads DAMVIQNPRYQVTQFGKPVTLSCSQTLNHNVMYWYQQKSSQAPKLLFHYYDKDFNNEADTPDNFQSRRPNTSFCFLDIRSPGLGDTAMYLCATSRGAGGGGANVLTFGAGSRLTVL.

This clone has only a few counts. V is TRBV5-1 and J is TRBJ2-6, with D uncertain. With 0 bases removed from V and 4 bases from J, the gap between germline ends came to 5 bases. The germline gives CDR1 SGHRS, CDR2 YFSETQ. The CDR3 loop spans 14 amino acids. CDR3 in amino acids: CASSLAMGANVLTF. In DNA form, the CDR3 reads TGCGCCAGCAGCTTGGCTATGGGGGCCAACGTCCTGACTTTC.

V gene TRBV6-4 combines with J gene TRBJ1-5; TRBD1 matches 9 bases. This CDR3 contains 17 residues. Germline V gives CDR1 MRHNA, CDR2 SNTAGT. The ends lost 4 bases at V and 6 bases at J; junction bases unmatched: 13. The CDR3 protein is CASSAEPAGQGGQPQHF. The CDR3 DNA reads TGTGCCAGCAGTGCCGAGCCGGCGGGACAGGGAGGTCAGCCCCAGCATTTT.

This chain links TRBV13 with TRBJ1-2, with D tentatively TRBD1 (6 bases). CDR1 and CDR2 (germline): PRHDT, FYEKMQ (reference sequence). V gave up 1 base and J gave up 8 bases, with 17 bases separating them. The CDR3 covers 15 residues. The CDR3 bases are TGTGCCAGCAGCTTAGAAGTAGGGCAGGGGCGCGGCTACACCTTC. Protein product: CASSLEVGQGRGYTF. Together with reference TRBV13 and TRBJ1-2, the CDR3 gives the full variable domain: AAGVIQSPRHLIKEKRETATLKCYPIPRHDTVYWYQQGPGQDPQFLISFYEKMQSDKGSIPDRFSAQQFSDYHSELNMSSLELGDSALYFCASSLEVGQGRGYTFGSGTRLTVV.

This chain joins TRBV15 and TRBJ2-1; D is undetermined. The CDR3 has 13 residues. The germline V gene encodes CDR1 LNHNV and CDR2 YYDKDF (reference sequence). Trimming pared 6 bases from V and 4 bases from J, leaving 10 bases between. The CDR3 spells CATRNELYNEQFF. The CDR3, as DNA: TGTGCCACCAGGAATGAGCTGTACAATGAGCAGTTCTTC.

The table lists this clone with a few counts. The V and J genes are TRBV7-2 and TRBJ1-2; D might be TRBD1 (5 bases). The CDR3 is 15 amino acids. V was trimmed by 0 bases and J by 6 bases, leaving 14 bases between them. Germline V CDR1 and CDR2: SGHTA, FQGNSA. The CDR3 bases are TGTGCCAGCAGCTTAGCGCGTGTCGGGACCAATGGCTACACCTTC. Residues: CASSLARVGTNGYTF.

The chain has TRBV27 and TRBJ2-3, with D possibly matching TRBD2 (6 bases). The CDR3 length is 16 residues. Trimming took off 2 bases at V and 2 bases at J, with 14 bases between the two ends. The germline CDR1 and CDR2 sequences are MNHEY and SMNVEV (reference sequence). The CDR3 is CASSLGSSAITDTQYF. DNA for the CDR3: TGTGCCAGCAGTTTAGGCTCTAGCGCGATCACAGATACGCAGTATTTT.

V usage is TRBV5-4 and J usage is TRBJ1-2, with 7 bases matching TRBD1. The CDR3 loop spans 13 amino acids. The J segment lost 6 bases and the V segment lost 0 bases, leaving 2 bases of the junction unmatched. Germline assignment: CDR1 SGHNT and CDR2 YYREEE (reference sequence). CDR3 coding DNA: TGTGCCAGCAGCTTGGGACAGGGAGATGGCTACACCTTC. Translating gives CASSLGQGDGYTF.

The chain is built from TRBV6-1 and TRBJ2-1; 7 bases match TRBD2. After removal of 3 bases from V and 2 bases from J, the junction contained 7 bases not matched to a gene. Germline V CDR1 and CDR2: MNHNS, SASEGT. CDR3 size: 16 residues. CDR3 DNA sequence: TGTGCCAGCAGTGAGGACGTGGGGGGGACCTACAATGAGCAGTTCTTC. Translated, it gives CASSEDVGGTYNEQFF.

The chain is built from TRBV5-1 and TRBJ1-5; D not certain. CDR3 length equals 14 residues. Trimming left V 0 bases short and J 3 bases short, with 7 bases between. Germline lookup yields CDR1 SGHRS and CDR2 YFSETQ. CDR3 DNA sequence: TGCGCCAGCAGCTTGGGACACCCCAATCAGCCCCAGCATTTT. This codes for CASSLGHPNQPQHF.

The chain recombines TRBV19 with TRBJ2-7; 12 nucleotides line up with TRBD2. The germline V gene has CDR1 LNHDA and CDR2 SQIVND (reference sequence). This CDR3 contains 15 residues. The V and J ends lost 3 bases and 7 bases, in that order; junction bases with no gene match: 7. In nucleotides, the CDR3 is TGTGCCAGTAGTATTCTAGCGGGGGGGTCGTCGGAGCAGTACTTC. Translating gives CASSILAGGSSEQYF.

The J gene is TRBJ2-1, the V gene TRBV19, with D perhaps being TRBD1 or TRBD2 (5 bases each). Trimming cost V 6 bases and J 3 bases, with 12 bases left between them. The CDR3 is 14 residues long. Germline CDR1 is LNHDA and CDR2 is SQIVND (reference sequence). The CDR3: CASRGDGNYNEQFF. The CDR3 region has the DNA TGTGCCAGTAGGGGGGACGGAAACTACAATGAGCAGTTCTTC.

The J gene is TRBJ1-3, the V gene TRBV2; 8 nucleotides agree with TRBD1. The CDR3 contains 14 residues. J lost 8 bases, V lost 6 bases, and 9 bases had no gene match. Germline V lookup: CDR1 SNHLY, CDR2 FYNNEI. CDR3 bases: TGTGCCAGCAGCGACAGGGGAAGAGCAGACACCATATATTTT. It codes for CASSDRGRADTIYF.

This clone was seen only a few times. CDR3 region: CASSGGLGSGNEQFF. CDR3 sequence (DNA): TGCGCCAGCAGTGGAGGACTAGGTTCCGGCAATGAGCAGTTCTTC. The V and J genes are TRBV10-1 and TRBJ2-1; 7 bases fit TRBD2. Unmatched junction bases numbered 9, after V lost 4 bases and J lost 6 bases. This CDR3 is 15 amino acids long. Germline loops: CDR1 WNHNN, CDR2 SYGVQD (reference sequence).

The chain has TRBV24-1 and TRBJ2-1; TRBD1 agrees at 10 bases. Trimming removed 3 bases from V and 6 bases from J; junction bases left unmatched: 7. The CDR3 sequence is 16 residues long. Germline CDR1 reads KGHDR; CDR2 reads SFDVKD. The CDR3 DNA reads TGTGCCACCAGTGATCCCGGGACAGGGGTTTCCAATGAGCAGTTCTTC. Translating it yields CATSDPGTGVSNEQFF.

The rearrangement uses TRBV28 and TRBJ2-2; possibly TRBD1 or TRBD2 for D (5 bases each). There are 15 residues in the CDR3. Trimming removed 5 bases at V and 5 bases at J, with 15 bases between. In germline, CDR1 is MDHEN, CDR2 SYDVKM. The DNA for the CDR3 is TGTGCCAGCAGTCTTTCTGGGACGGGTACCGGGGAGCTGTTTTTT. It translates to CASSLSGTGTGELFF.

This clone was seen only once. The chain employs TRBV11-2 and TRBJ1-1, with TRBD1 as a possible D gene (5 bases). CDR1 is SGHAT and CDR2 is FQNNGV in the germline V gene. CDR3 length: 14 amino acids. The V gene lost 2 bases and the J gene lost 6 bases, with 13 bases spanning the gap. The CDR3 is CASSLRPQGPEAFF. CDR3 nucleotide sequence: TGTGCCAGCAGCTTACGGCCCCAGGGACCTGAAGCTTTCTTT.

The genes are TRBV6-5 and TRBJ2-4; TRBD1 agrees at 7 bases. The CDR3 consists of 13 residues. CDR1 is MNHEY, CDR2 SVGAGI, per germline. V shed 2 bases, J shed 7 bases, and the junction held 2 bases outside the gene matches. CDR3 bases: TGTGCCAGCAGTTACACCAGGGGGAACATTCAGTACTTC. Translation: CASSYTRGNIQYF.

This clone was counted only a few times. The chain joins TRBV5-6 to TRBJ1-2, with D possibly being TRBD1 (6 bases). CDR1 is SGHDT, CDR2 YYEEEE, per germline. V was trimmed by 0 bases and J by 5 bases, leaving 8 bases between them. The CDR3 is 13 amino acids. CDR3 residues: CASSLEGEYGYTF. CDR3 nucleotides: TGTGCCAGCAGCTTGGAGGGGGAATATGGCTACACCTTC.

The chain couples TRBV7-2 to TRBJ1-1; possible D gene TRBD1, 6 bases. This CDR3 is 14 amino acids long. Between the trimmed V and J ends, which lost 2 bases and 4 bases, there was a span of 11 bases. Germline loops: CDR1 SGHTA, CDR2 FQGNSA. CDR3 amino acids: CASSLLWTATEAFF. The CDR3 DNA is TGTGCCAGCAGCTTACTTTGGACAGCCACTGAAGCTTTCTTT.

This chain connects TRBV29-1 to TRBJ1-1; D is unresolved. CDR1 and CDR2 (germline): SQVTM, ANQGSEA. Trimming took 1 base from V and 3 from J, leaving 12 bases between them. The CDR3 totals 14 residues. The CDR3 sequence is CSVEVAVWDTEAFF. DNA for the CDR3: TGCAGCGTTGAAGTCGCGGTTTGGGACACTGAAGCTTTCTTT.

V and J are TRBV3-1 (or the pseudogene TRBV3-2) and TRBJ2-3, with D unresolved. Germline V lookup: CDR1 LGHDT, CDR2 YNNKEL (reference sequence). The CDR3 has 15 residues. Trimming took off 4 bases at V and 0 bases at J, with 11 bases between the two ends. CDR3 DNA: TGTGCCAGCAGCCCTGAGCTACTGAGCACAGATACGCAGTATTTT. It specifies CASSPELLSTDTQYF.